Presented here are 2 T cell receptor beta chains from one specimen sequenced in a study of T cell responses to AZD1222 COVID-19 vaccine. Repertoires were generated with immunoSEQ multiplex PCR, while TCRdb's copy carries only in-frame clones and drops some. The table records over 85,000 clones, 85% to 90% of them present only once. Sequences were derived from peripheral blood, sampled on day 0 of AZD1222 vaccination. The receptors come from an adult in good health.

The chain recombines TRBV6-1 with TRBJ1-5; 8 nucleotides align to TRBD1. J was trimmed by 6 bases and V by 0 bases; bases with no gene match: 10. The CDR3 is made up of 17 amino acids. From germline, CDR1 is MNHNS and CDR2 SASEGT. The CDR3 region has the DNA TGTGCCAGCAGTGAAGCGAGACAGGGGCGTCGTACTCAGCCCCAGCATTTT. This codes for CASSEARQGRRTQPQHF.

The chain is built from TRBV19 and TRBJ2-7, with 10 bases fitting TRBD1. From germline, CDR1 is LNHDA and CDR2 SQIVND (reference sequence). V shed 4 bases, J shed 1 base, and the junction held 4 bases outside the gene matches. The CDR3 sequence is 15 residues long. CDR3 sequence (DNA): TGTGCCAGTAGTAGCGGGACAGGGGCTTCCTACGAGCAGTACTTC. This gives the protein CASSSGTGASYEQYF.